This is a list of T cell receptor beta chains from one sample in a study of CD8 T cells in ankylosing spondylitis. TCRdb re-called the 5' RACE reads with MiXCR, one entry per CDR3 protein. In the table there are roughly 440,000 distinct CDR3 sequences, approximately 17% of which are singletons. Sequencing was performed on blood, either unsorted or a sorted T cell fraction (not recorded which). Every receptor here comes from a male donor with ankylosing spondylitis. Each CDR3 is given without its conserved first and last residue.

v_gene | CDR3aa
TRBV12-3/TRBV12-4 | ASSLRGGYNSPLH
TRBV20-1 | SALDRVGSYEQY
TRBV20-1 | SAQGRLNTGELF
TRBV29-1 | SVVQGDTQY
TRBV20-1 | SARLPSGSKETQY
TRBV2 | ASSTGPPTGYT
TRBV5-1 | ASSFKRQGGQKTQY
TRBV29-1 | SVAPRRVAVARREQNEQF
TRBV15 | ATSPGTGNTEAF
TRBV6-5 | ASSYSGETTNEKLF
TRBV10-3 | AISEDLNYGYT
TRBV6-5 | ASSSQGWGQPQH
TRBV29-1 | STGGRIYNEQF
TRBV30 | AWAPTANQPQH
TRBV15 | ATSFKGTVSNQPQH
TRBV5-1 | ASSSREGSDTQY
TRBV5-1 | ASSRSGTSGTGDTQY
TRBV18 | ASSPQLAGAHEQY
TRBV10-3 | AISGTKRGVEF
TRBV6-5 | ASSYSSGQNYGYT
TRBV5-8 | ASSFGLAGVSYNEQF
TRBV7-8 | ASSPRDGLAADTQY
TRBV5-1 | ASSVSGNDQPQH
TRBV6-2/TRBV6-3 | ASKTGNYGYT
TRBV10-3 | AISGGQGENIQY
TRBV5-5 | ASSLKGTGGGGYT
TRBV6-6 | ASMGRDNSPLH
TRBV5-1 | ASSLVGQNNEQF
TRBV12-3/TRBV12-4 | ASNLSGKGTGELF
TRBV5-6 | ASSFEGPGNTIY
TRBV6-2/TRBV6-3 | ASSPRRGITDTQY
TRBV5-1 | ASRLAGSSYNEQF
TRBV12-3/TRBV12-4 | ASSPSWGSNQPQH
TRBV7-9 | ASSRTGSDEQY
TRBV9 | ASSGGGSANSPLH
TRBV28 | ASSATRLAGVYNEQF
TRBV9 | ASSVPGGTQY
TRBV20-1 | STNRAGRMNTEAF
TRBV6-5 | ASRDRTEAF
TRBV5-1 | ASSLTGGTGELF
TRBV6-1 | ASSDQGARKTEAF
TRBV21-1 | ASSKRGQGATDTQY
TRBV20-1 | SARDLGLAHEQY
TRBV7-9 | ASSLRGAVDTQY
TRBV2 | ASRGQLITGELF
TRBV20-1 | SAFVGGQTNTEAF
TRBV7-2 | ASSLGPTYNEQF
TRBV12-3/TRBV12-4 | ASSLELQGSPLH
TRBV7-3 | ASSSRTHLETGTGVYEQY
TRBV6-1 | ASSARTGGRPGEKLF
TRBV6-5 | ASSYKQTNTGELF
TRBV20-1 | SASREGAQETQY
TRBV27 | AIAGGPLAGRNEQF